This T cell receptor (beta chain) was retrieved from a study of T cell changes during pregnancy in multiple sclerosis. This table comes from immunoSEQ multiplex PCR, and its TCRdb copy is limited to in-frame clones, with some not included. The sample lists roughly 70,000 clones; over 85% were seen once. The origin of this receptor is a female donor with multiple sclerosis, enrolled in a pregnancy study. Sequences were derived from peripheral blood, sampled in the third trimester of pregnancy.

The CDR3 coding sequence is TGTGCCAGCAGCGTGTCCGGGGCGAACACCGGGGAGCTGTTTTTT. It codes for CASSVSGANTGELFF. This chain links TRBV9 with TRBJ2-2, with TRBD2 as a possible D gene (5 bases). This CDR3 region has 15 residues. Germline loops: CDR1 SGDLS, CDR2 YYNGEE. The V and J ends lost 2 bases and 0 bases respectively, with 8 bases between them.